The sequence of this TCR beta chain was determined in a study of cytomegalovirus exposure and HLA in healthy donors (dated by TCRdb to 2016 to 2017). For the wider study: A later analysis indicated that the 120 validation repertoires were generated on the platform also employed for the 600 to 750 repertoires of the first cohort. The aim of the study was to test whether cataloging public T cell receptors could identify signatures of past pathogen exposure. Along with the approximately 670-subject first cohort, a separate validation cohort of around 110 different subjects was used. To predict cytomegalovirus infection status, the study combined high-throughput TCR immunosequencing, statistical association of individual TCRs with disease status, and machine learning.

Overall results and qualifications from the work: According to the authors, the approach could potentially be generalized to other disease states and immunological phenotypes. The classifier was reported to diagnose cytomegalovirus status with high specificity and sensitivity in both the original and validation cohorts. In vitro tests confirmed that three of the cytomegalovirus-associated TCR beta chains recognize cytomegalovirus antigens. Of the cluster scores, roughly 95% were above 0 in a later analysis, which found that TCRs clustered in the first cohort also tended to co-occur in the 120 or so validation repertoires. Across donors, most TCR sequences were observed very rarely, whereas some public TCRs were present in many individuals. All 130 or so repertoires were used to score co-occurrence in the validation cohort in a later analysis, because that analysis had no HLA typing for the cohort. The study listed 150 to 200 TCR beta chains as associated with cytomegalovirus.

The donors belonged to the validation cohort of about 130 subjects, which was separate from the approximately 680-subject first cohort. This clone was detected only once. Its binding antigen is unknown. No much larger clonotype is one base removed from it; base qualities were not supplied. Between the V and J ends, shortened by 0 bases and 0 bases respectively, the junction contains 6 bases. The CDR3 runs 15 amino acids, cysteine and phenylalanine included. The entry retains the CDR3 DNA only, 45 bases that are in frame from base 1. CDR1 is given as SGHNT and CDR2 as YYREEE, both from the germline V gene (reference sequence). The protocol used for the library was the immunoSEQ multiplex PCR assay. Per the original workflow: To diagnose cytomegalovirus status from the catalog of TCR beta chain sequences, a statistical classification framework was built. Imported from immuneACCESS, the table was reduced by TCRdb to in-frame sequences with V and J called. These copies leave out some clones; in studies compared against another copy, an unresolved V gene accounts for under half, and the cause of the remainder is not known. V and J calls and clone size come straight from that table; D and trimming were deduced from the DNA. Counted in this sample were about 330,000 clones; 86% of them appeared once. The top ten clones comprise 0.65% to 0.85% of the sample.

Sequencing was performed on PBMCs. The receptor was derived from a woman aged 18 to 35 in good health and CMV-seronegative. The rearranged segments are TRBV5-4 and TRBJ2-2, with the D gene uncertain. The CDR3 loop reads CASSLDGSNTGELFF. The DNA sequence follows: TGTGCCAGCAGCTTGGATGGCTCGAACACCGGGGAGCTGTTTTTT.